The 6 T cell receptor beta chains below were found in one sample sequenced in a study of immune evolution from preneoplasia to lung adenocarcinoma. Clones were sequenced by immunoSEQ multiplex PCR, and TCRdb holds only the in-frame ones, with some missing. The data contain 9,000 to 10,000 clones, around 91% of them singletons. Sequenced sample: FFPE invasive lung adenocarcinoma tissue. The receptors were sampled from a person aged 65-85 years with invasive lung adenocarcinoma.

The chain combines TRBV28 with TRBJ1-5; 7 bases are shared with TRBD1. This CDR3 region has 14 residues. With V trimmed by 6 bases and J by 0 bases, 2 bases remained unmatched. Germline CDR1 reads MDHEN; CDR2 reads SYDVKM. CDR3 loop: CASSQGGSNQPQHF. The CDR3 DNA reads as TGTGCCAGCAGCCAGGGGGGTAGCAATCAGCCCCAGCATTTT.

The chain recombines TRBV6-1 with TRBJ2-3; the D is unclear. In germline, CDR1 is MNHNS, CDR2 SASEGT. V dropped 4 bases and J dropped 0 bases, with 11 bases sitting between them. The CDR3 consists of 15 residues. In DNA, the CDR3 is TGTGCCAGCAGTGTTCGATCACCTAGCACAGATACGCAGTATTTT. Translating gives CASSVRSPSTDTQYF.

The V call is TRBV5-1, the J call TRBJ1-1, with a possible D match to TRBD1 (6 bases). Germline lookup yields CDR1 SGHRS and CDR2 YFSETQ. This CDR3 region has 13 residues. Trimming took off 0 bases at V and 11 bases at J, with 14 bases between the two ends. As DNA, the CDR3 is TGCGCCAGCAGCTTGGAAGTTGAGGGGGGTGCTTTCTTT. As protein: CASSLEVEGGAFF.

This chain connects TRBV27 to TRBJ2-7, with 7 bases identical to TRBD1. J gave up 7 bases and V 0 bases, and 12 bases lay outside the gene matches. The CDR3 is 16 amino acids. Per germline, CDR1 MNHEY and CDR2 SMNVEV (reference sequence). CDR3 sequence: CASSLSYRGLFWEQYF. CDR3 nucleotides: TGTGCCAGCAGTTTATCTTACAGGGGCCTCTTTTGGGAGCAGTACTTC.

V usage is TRBV11-2 and J usage is TRBJ1-1; D remains unclear. The CDR3 sequence is 12 residues long. Germline V gives CDR1 SGHAT, CDR2 FQNNGV. V dropped 3 bases and J dropped 5 bases, with 7 bases sitting between them. CDR3 sequence: CASSLAGTEAFF. CDR3 coding DNA: TGTGCCAGCAGCTTGGCGGGAACTGAAGCTTTCTTT.

The rearrangement uses TRBV10-3 and TRBJ2-7; 9 bases are shared with TRBD1. The CDR3 length is 15 residues. V lost 6 bases, J lost 7 bases, and 13 bases stayed unmatched. Per germline, CDR1 ENHRY and CDR2 SYGVKD. The CDR3 spells CAISATQGASKEQYF. The CDR3, as DNA: TGTGCCATCAGCGCAACACAGGGGGCCTCTAAGGAGCAGTACTTC.